Here is one T cell receptor beta chain with its context. Its antigen remains unidentified. The record has no base qualities; no much larger clone is one base away. The data derive from a study of cytomegalovirus exposure and HLA in healthy donors (dated by TCRdb to 2016 to 2017). Describing the broader study: In an earlier analysis of roughly 500 of the donors, 276 Gb of sequence data and about 110 million unique TCR beta sequences from about 190 million T cells were reported. About 280 gigabases of sequencing data and 75 million to 85 million unique TCR sequences made up an early release that covered roughly 670 HLA-typed donors. Of the roughly 410 genotyped donors, 80% to 90% were placed in the genetic ancestry cluster associated with self-reported Caucasian donors. The aim of the study was to test whether cataloging public T cell receptors could identify signatures of past pathogen exposure. The study used immunosequencing to profile the T cell repertoires of 600 to 850 subjects and linked those repertoires to cytomegalovirus serostatus. Along with the approximately 700-subject first cohort, a separate validation cohort of 120 different subjects was used. To predict cytomegalovirus infection status, the study brought together high-throughput TCR immunosequencing, statistical association of individual TCRs with disease status, and machine learning. To study patterns of TCR occurrence, a later analysis re-analyzed previously published TCR beta repertoires from 666 donors and added high-resolution HLA genotyping. Rather than drawing on any new phenotypic data, the later analysis identified candidate immune exposures from TCR beta sequences and the way those sequences occurred across donors. An earlier analysis of approximately 500 of the donors applied high-throughput TCR beta sequencing to assess whether each TCR beta V gene segment acted as functional or pseudogenic. Donor age, sex, ethnicity and CMV serostatus were compiled alongside the repertoire data. A later genetic analysis used genome-wide SNP genotypes for about 60% of the 666 donors, treating that subset as a discovery cohort. Every discovery cohort repertoire had been produced on one sequencing platform. Class I and class II HLA loci were covered by the typing at four-digit resolution. The number of typed donors differed by locus: roughly 629-640 for A, B, C, DRB1 and DQB1; 522 for DQA1; approximately 600 for DPA1; and some 470 for DPB1. Roughly five DR-DQ haplotypes were handled as single units for association and clustering because linkage in the cohort was strong. Across 398 genotyped donors of the cohort, an average of roughly 200,000 unique TCR beta nucleotide sequences per donor were sequenced, and approximately 19% of those sequences were non-productive. Points the paper makes about the study in general: According to a later analysis, most CMV-associated TCR beta chains appeared to be HLA-restricted, and the HLA associations seemed to be driven largely by CMV exposure. A group of highly shared sequence variants was considered likely to be a technical artifact of the sequencing pipeline. Because HLA typing was missing for some donors at each locus, association tests included only the typed subset. Presence/absence analyses assumed roughly uniform sequencing depth across donors, an assumption that may not hold. In vitro tests confirmed that three of the cytomegalovirus-associated TCR beta chains recognize cytomegalovirus antigens. When HLA alleles, especially DR and DQ, strongly co-occurred, TCR associations were difficult to assign to individual alleles. Correlated functional status among segregating V segments might be attributable to linkage disequilibrium, but an unknown experimental factor could not be ruled out. While some public TCRs were present in many individuals, most TCR sequences turned up only very rarely across donors. In a later analysis, several top co-occurrence clusters were reported to appear linked to parvovirus B19, influenza, CMV and Epstein-Barr virus. In a later analysis, TCR association rates were found to vary across HLA loci, with the most associated TCRs seen for DRB1 alleles and the fewest for HLA-C alleles. A further reported finding was that TCR beta sequences accurately predicted the HLA-A and HLA-B alleles for most subjects in the first cohort. A later genetic analysis reported fewer N-insertions in productive TCRs among donors in an Asian-associated ancestry cluster than the roughly 700-donor mean. The authors suggested that the approach could potentially be extended to other disease states and immunological phenotypes. About 17 rarely observed V segments, including chromosome 9 orphons, were excluded from the earlier analysis of a few hundred of the donors because counts were too low. The cohort was sequenced for TCR beta chains only, and without alpha or paired-chain data the features that could be detected were limited. An earlier analysis of around 600 of the donors showed that most TCR beta V segments appeared in productive rearrangements either about 90% or about 30% of the time, which broadly matched IMGT annotations. A later analysis associated 16,951 TCR beta sequences with specific HLA alleles at a false discovery rate of 0.05. In a later genetic analysis, a missense DCLRE1C variant was associated with V-gene and J-gene trimming of TCR beta chains, and the association was replicated in an independent cohort. For the cohort, immune exposure information was limited to CMV serostatus. The 87-base-pair reads could not distinguish some IMGT-functional V segments, including TRBV6-2 and TRBV6-3, so those segments were excluded. The classifier was reported to diagnose cytomegalovirus status with high specificity and sensitivity in both the original and validation cohorts. In a later analysis, HLA-associated TCR beta chains showed more clonal expansion and lower generation probabilities than non-associated chains that were equally common. A total of 164 TCR beta chains were listed by the study as associated with cytomegalovirus.

Relative to germline, V is 1 base shorter and J is 0 bases shorter, with 17 bases between their ends. From the cysteine through the phenylalanine, the CDR3 covers 18 amino acids. The retained sequence is limited to the CDR3, 54 bases, with the frame set at the first base. The germline V gene specifies SGHDT as CDR1 and YYEEEE as CDR2. To prepare the library, the immunoSEQ multiplex PCR assay was applied. For the multiplex PCR, a mixture combining 60 forward primers for TCR Vbeta segments and 13 reverse primers for TCR Jbeta segments was used. A multiplex PCR assay on genomic DNA amplified the CDR3 region of rearranged TCR beta genes. On the Illumina HiSeq System, the amplified TCR beta libraries were sequenced as 87-base-pair reads. In the authors' own workflow: A later analysis counted about 76 million unique TCR beta chains across the 670 or so repertoires, and 9 million to 14 million of these chains were shared by at least two donors. To remove PCR and sequencing errors, raw reads were error-corrected and collapsed into unique sequences using a nearest-neighbor algorithm that merged closely related sequences. To assign V, D and J gene segments, CDR3 sequences were aligned to IMGT reference sequences. For a sequence to be retained, at least a six-nucleotide match to both a V gene segment and a J gene segment was required. A rearrangement was called productive if the CDR3 had no stop codons and remained in frame with V and J, and every other rearrangement was called non-productive. CDR3 was defined according to IMGT convention as the region running from the second conserved V-encoded cysteine to the conserved J-encoded phenylalanine. In an earlier analysis of more than 550 of the donors, sequences lacking an unambiguous match to a single V gene segment were excluded. An earlier analysis of about 590 of the donors classified V segments as functional when productive rearrangements were above 56.7% and as segregating when the standard deviation between donors was above 5%. To diagnose cytomegalovirus status from the catalog of TCR beta chain sequences, a statistical classification framework was built. V and J gene assignment, in a later analysis, came from comparing TCR nucleotide sequences with IMGT/GENE-DB human TR gene sequences. In a later analysis, CDR3 sequences and most-parsimonious VDJ recombination scenarios were assigned using the TCRdist pipeline. In a later analysis, each TCR beta chain was defined by its CDR3 amino acid sequence together with its V-gene family, and reads lacking a unique V-gene family were excluded. To address suspected cross-contamination and a sequencing artifact, a later analysis removed roughly 640 highly shared, low-generation-probability nucleotide sequences. A later analysis calculated a clonal expansion index for each public chain from normalized within-repertoire ranks of inferred template counts. In a later analysis, generation probabilities were computed using a VDJ recombination model fitted to out-of-frame rearrangements, and the results were checked against IGoR. Hypergeometric tests were used in a later analysis to score TCR-TCR, TCR-HLA and TCR-CMV co-occurrence, with a repertoire-size bias correction applied to the TCR pairs. False discovery rates were estimated in a later analysis by permuting HLA or CMV assignments 20 times. In a later analysis, co-occurring TCRs were grouped using DBSCAN, with TCRdist sequence similarity added in when clustering inside HLA-allele-positive subsets. Co-occurrence clustering excluded repertoires with fewer than 30,000 or more than 120,000 public chains, plus five with anomalous nucleotide sharing. As stored in TCRdb, this immuneACCESS dataset retains in-frame rearrangements with V and J assigned. A fraction of the clones does not appear; measured against another copy, unresolved V genes explain less than half of the discrepancy, and the remainder lacks a known reason. The D gene and trimming were derived from the DNA, and the V and J assignments and clone size from that table. The sample has about 230,000 clones on record, 75% to 85% of them singletons. Roughly 2.5% of the sample belongs to the ten largest clones.

In total, approximately 690 healthy bone marrow donors made up the cohort. At the time of sampling, all cohort members were nominally healthy, though unrecorded immune exposures were likely present. The donor tested CMV seropositive, placing the donor among the 250 to 300 seropositive members of the cohort. Every donor gave a peripheral blood sample, and the peripheral blood mononuclear cells from that sample were used for TCR beta sequencing. Genomic DNA extraction from the blood cell samples was performed with the Qiagen DNeasy Blood Extraction Kit. The V gene is TRBV5-6 and the J gene is TRBJ2-1, with an unclear D gene assignment. The receptor comes from a woman aged 55-70 years in good health and CMV-seropositive. What was sequenced was PBMCs. The CDR3 has the sequence CASSLFGLASSSYNEQFF. The sequenced DNA is TGTGCCAGCAGCTTGTTCGGTCTTGCGTCGAGCTCCTACAATGAGCAGTTCTTC.